This T cell receptor (beta chain) was captured in a study of shared clonotypes between healthy human individuals. From germline, CDR1 is MDHEN and CDR2 SYDVKM. This CDR3 is 13 amino acids long. V shed 6 bases and J shed 5 bases, with 11 bases lying between them. Some clones are missing from TCRdb's copy, which holds only in-frame ones; the method was immunoSEQ multiplex PCR. Altogether about 660,000 clones are present, roughly 70% being singletons, with the ten largest covering about 1.8%. The sample was memory CD4+ T cells sorted from blood. The subset denotes: CD45RA-negative fraction. The clonotype was recovered from a woman aged 25-40 years in good health. The chain recombines TRBV28 with TRBJ1-5; D is uncertain. CDR3: CASSSQWDQPQHF. Written as DNA, the CDR3 is TGTGCCAGCAGCTCCCAATGGGATCAGCCCCAGCATTTT.